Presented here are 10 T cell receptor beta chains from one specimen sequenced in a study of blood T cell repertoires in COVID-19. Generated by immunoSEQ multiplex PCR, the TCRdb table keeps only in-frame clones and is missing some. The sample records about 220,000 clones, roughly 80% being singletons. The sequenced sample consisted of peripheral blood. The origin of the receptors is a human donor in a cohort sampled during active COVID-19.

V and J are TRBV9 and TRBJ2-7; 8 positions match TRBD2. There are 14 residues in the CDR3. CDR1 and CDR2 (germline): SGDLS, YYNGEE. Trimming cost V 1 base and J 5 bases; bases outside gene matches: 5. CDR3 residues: CASSVSGSGNEQYF. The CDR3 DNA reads TGTGCCAGCAGCGTAAGCGGGAGCGGGAACGAGCAGTACTTC.

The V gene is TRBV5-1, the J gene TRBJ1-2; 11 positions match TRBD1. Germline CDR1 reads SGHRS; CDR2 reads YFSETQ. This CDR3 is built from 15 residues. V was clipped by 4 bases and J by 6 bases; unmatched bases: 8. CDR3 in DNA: TGCGCCAGCAGCACTACCGGACAGGGGGCGCATGGCTACACCTTC. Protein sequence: CASSTTGQGAHGYTF. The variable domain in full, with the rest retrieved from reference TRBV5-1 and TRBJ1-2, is KAGVTQTPRYLIKTRGQQVTLSCSPISGHRSVSWYQQTPGQGLQFLFEYFSETQRNKGNFPGRFSGRQFSNSRSEMNVSTLELGDSALYLCASSTTGQGAHGYTFGSGTRLTVV.

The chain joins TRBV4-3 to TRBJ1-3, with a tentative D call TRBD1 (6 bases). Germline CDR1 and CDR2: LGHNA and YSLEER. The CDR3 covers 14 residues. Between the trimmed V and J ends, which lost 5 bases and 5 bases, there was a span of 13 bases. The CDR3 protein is CASSSGTRRNTIYF. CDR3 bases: TGCGCCAGCAGCTCCGGGACACGGCGAAACACCATATATTTT.

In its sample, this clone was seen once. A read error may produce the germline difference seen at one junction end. The CDR3 loop is CASSSGTGLLEHF. The CDR3 region has the DNA TGTGCCAGCAGCTCCGGGACAGGGTTATTGGAGCACTTC. The rearrangement joins TRBV6-6 to TRBJ2-7, with TRBD1 matching 9 bases. Per germline, CDR1 MNHNY and CDR2 SVGAGI (reference sequence). The CDR3 has 13 residues.

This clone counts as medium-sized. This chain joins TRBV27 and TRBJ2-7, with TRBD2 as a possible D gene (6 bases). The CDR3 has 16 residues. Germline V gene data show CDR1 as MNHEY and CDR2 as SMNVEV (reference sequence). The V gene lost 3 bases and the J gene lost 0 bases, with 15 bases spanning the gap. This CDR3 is CASSLDAGTGSYEQYF. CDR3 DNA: TGTGCCAGCAGTTTGGACGCCGGGACTGGCTCCTACGAGCAGTACTTC.

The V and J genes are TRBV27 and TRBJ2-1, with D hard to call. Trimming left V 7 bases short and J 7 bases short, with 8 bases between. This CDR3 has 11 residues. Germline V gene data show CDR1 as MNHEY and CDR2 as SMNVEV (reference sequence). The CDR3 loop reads CASTSFNEQFF. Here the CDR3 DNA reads TGTGCCAGCACTTCGTTTAATGAGCAGTTCTTC.

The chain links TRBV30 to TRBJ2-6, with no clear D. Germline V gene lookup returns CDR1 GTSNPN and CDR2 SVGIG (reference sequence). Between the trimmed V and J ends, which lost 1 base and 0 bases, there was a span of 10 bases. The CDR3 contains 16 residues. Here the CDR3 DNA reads TGTGCCTGGAGTGGTTCGAGAGTCTCTGGGGCCAACGTCCTGACTTTC. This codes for CAWSGSRVSGANVLTF.

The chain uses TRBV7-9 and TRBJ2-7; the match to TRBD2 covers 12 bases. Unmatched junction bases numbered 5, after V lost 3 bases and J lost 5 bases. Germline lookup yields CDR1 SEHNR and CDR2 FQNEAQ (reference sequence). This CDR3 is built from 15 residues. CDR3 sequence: CASSFLAGGPDEQYF. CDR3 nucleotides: TGTGCCAGCAGCTTTCTAGCGGGAGGGCCCGACGAGCAGTACTTC.

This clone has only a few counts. In nucleotides, the CDR3 is TGTGCCAGTCGAAGGACCGGGACTGCAACTAATGAGCAGTTCTTC. It codes for CASRRTGTATNEQFF. This chain links TRBV19 with TRBJ2-1; a possible D gene is TRBD2 (6 bases). CDR1 and CDR2 (germline): LNHDA, SQIVND (reference sequence). V was trimmed by 8 bases and J by 7 bases, leaving 21 bases between them. The CDR3 has 15 amino acids.

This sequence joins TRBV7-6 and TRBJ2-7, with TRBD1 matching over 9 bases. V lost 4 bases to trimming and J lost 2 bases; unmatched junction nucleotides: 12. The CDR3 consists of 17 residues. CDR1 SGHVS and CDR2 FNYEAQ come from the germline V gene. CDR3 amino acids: CASSSRDSGTGTYEQYF. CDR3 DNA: TGTGCCAGCAGCTCCCGAGATTCCGGGACAGGGACCTACGAGCAGTACTTC.